This TCR beta chain was identified during a study of T cells in Graves' hyperthyroidism and ophthalmopathy. The study, taken as a whole, reports: Blood shared most expanded thyroid clonotypes above 0.001.

Lactation, pregnancy, other autoimmune disease or uncontrolled infection excluded patients. Diagnostic assessment was based on clinical symptoms, serum thyroxine and TRAb, thyroid ultrasound and orbital computed tomography. Amplification of TCR beta CDR3 regions was performed using RNA transcripts as template. Using the HTBI primer set, a first-round RT-PCR was run on the TCR CDR3. One entry per CDR3 protein, called by TCRdb with MiXCR from the multiplex PCR reads. The sample has approximately 700,000 distinct CDR3 sequences, 45% seen once. In its sample, this clonotype was seen many times. Its antigen is undetermined. The TCR comes from an adult man with Graves' disease, either hyperthyroidism or ophthalmopathy (not recorded which). The sample taken for sequencing was peripheral blood or thyroid tissue (not recorded which).

For the CDR3, the DNA is TGCAGCGTTGACCGGAAAAACACTGAAGCTTTCTTT. The encoded protein is CSVDRKNTEAFF. The chain recombines TRBV29-1 with TRBJ1-1; D remains ambiguous. The CDR3 contains 12 residues. Germline CDR1 SQVTM, CDR2 ANQGSEA. The V and J ends lost 3 bases and 2 bases respectively, with 7 bases between them. The variable domain in full, completed from reference TRBV29-1 and TRBJ1-1, reads SAVISQKPSRDICQRGTSLTIQCQVDSQVTMMFWYRQQPGQSLTLIATANQGSEATYESGFVIDKFPISRPNLTFSTLTVSNMSPEDSSIYLCSVDRKNTEAFFGQGTRLTVV.